This T cell receptor beta chain was sequenced for a study of CD4 T cells in relation to SARS-CoV-2 and coronaviruses. Study-level results: About 65% of donors had memory CD4+ clonotypes crossrecognizing SARS-CoV-2 and common cold coronavirus spike.

A remark on this clone: The antigen is not known.

This table comes from immunoSEQ multiplex PCR, and its TCRdb copy is limited to in-frame clones, with some not included. The repertoire holds 12,000 or so clones, with 70% to 85% as singletons. CDR3 length: 16 amino acids. CDR1 is KGHSH, CDR2 LQKENI, per germline. V shed 3 bases and J shed 2 bases, with 17 bases lying between them. Before the COVID-19 pandemic, during about 2011-2019, CD4+ T cells were taken from unexposed donors. Isolation of CD4+ T cells took place after approximately 10 days in culture. Cells permitting, SARS-CoV-2 S/N and four cold-coronavirus spikes were tested on unexposed-donor CD4+ T cells.

The clonotype was recovered from a human donor in good health. The chain combines TRBV18 with TRBJ2-7; D could derive from TRBD1 or TRBD2 (6 bases each). Sequences were obtained from CD4+ T cells from PBMCs, cultured in vitro. Here the CDR3 reads CASSPSEGGMTYEQYF. For the CDR3, the DNA is TGTGCCAGCTCACCCTCTGAAGGGGGGATGACCTACGAGCAGTACTTC.